Below are 27 T cell receptor beta chains sequenced from a single sample in a study of shared T cell receptors in the human thymus. Repertoires were generated with immunoSEQ multiplex PCR, while TCRdb's copy carries only in-frame clones and drops some. The table shows over 350,000 clones, with approximately 95% occurring only once. What was sequenced was thymocytes. Receptors originate from a human donor.

As concerns this clone: The junction differs from germline at one of its ends, possibly a read error. The chain has TRBV30 and TRBJ2-7; D might be TRBD2 (6 bases). Germline values: CDR1 GTSNPN, CDR2 SVGIG (reference sequence). The CDR3 is made up of 14 amino acids. CDR3 region: CAWSRGNPSDEQYF. The CDR3 bases are TGTGCCTGGAGTCGGGGGAACCCCTCCGACGAGCAGTACTTC.

The J gene is TRBJ2-5, the V gene TRBV27, with 8 bases lining up with TRBD2. Looked up from germline, CDR1 is MNHEY and CDR2 is SMNVEV (reference sequence). This CDR3 spans 17 amino acids. J lost 2 bases, V lost 2 bases, and 10 bases had no gene match. Written as DNA, the CDR3 is TGTGCCAGCAGTTTAACCCTAGCGGGTTCCGGACAAGAGACCCAGTACTTC. Translation: CASSLTLAGSGQETQYF.

The gene calls are TRBV4-2 and TRBJ2-1, with 10 bases that match TRBD2. Germline V gene data show CDR1 as LGHNA and CDR2 as YNFKEQ. Trimming at V came to 1 base and at J to 0 bases, leaving 3 bases not matched to a gene. CDR3 length equals 17 residues. CDR3: CASSQGTSGDSYNEQFF. The CDR3 nucleotides read TGTGCCAGCAGCCAAGGAACTAGCGGGGACTCCTACAATGAGCAGTTCTTC.

The chain has TRBV27 and TRBJ1-4, with D perhaps TRBD1 (6 bases). Trimming removed 5 bases from V and 5 bases from J, with 15 bases in between. Germline V lookup: CDR1 MNHEY, CDR2 SMNVEV (reference sequence). CDR3 size: 15 residues. The CDR3 region is CASSGPEGGNEKLFF. The CDR3 region has the DNA TGTGCCAGCAGTGGACCTGAAGGGGGGAATGAAAAACTGTTTTTT.

J is TRBJ2-2 and V is TRBV27, with 15 bases that match TRBD2. Germline loops: CDR1 MNHEY, CDR2 SMNVEV (reference sequence). The trim removed 5 bases at V and 6 bases at J, leaving 7 bases unmatched. The CDR3 runs 17 residues. CDR3 coding DNA: TGTGCCAGCAGTCGACCCGGACTAGCGGGAGGGCCCGGGGAGCTGTTTTTT. This translates into CASSRPGLAGGPGELFF.

This rearrangement joins TRBV19 to TRBJ1-1, with a weak D call TRBD1 (5 bases). Germline V gene lookup returns CDR1 LNHDA and CDR2 SQIVND (reference sequence). There are 13 residues in the CDR3. The germline V and J ends were trimmed by 1 base and 8 bases, with 11 bases remaining between them. CDR3 nucleotide sequence: TGTGCCAGTAGTATAGGGGACCCCTCGGAAGCTTTCTTT. It codes for CASSIGDPSEAFF.

The chain has TRBV28 and TRBJ2-7; D is unresolved. Per the germline V gene, CDR1 is MDHEN and CDR2 is SYDVKM. The CDR3 runs to 14 residues. V lost 1 base and J 2 bases, leaving 9 bases between the germline ends. The CDR3 nucleotides are TGTGCCAGCAGTTTATTTGTACATCCCTACGAGCAGTACTTC. Amino acids: CASSLFVHPYEQYF.

This CDR3 reads CASSLAGGLFFEQYF. The DNA for the CDR3 is TGTGCCAGCAGCTTGGCCGGGGGGCTCTTCTTCGAGCAGTACTTC. The chain links TRBV5-4 to TRBJ2-7, with D perhaps TRBD2 (7 bases). There are 15 residues in the CDR3. Germline CDR1 and CDR2: SGHNT and YYREEE (reference sequence). V was clipped by 0 bases and J by 6 bases, with 16 bases between them.

This chain connects TRBV19 to TRBJ1-1, with a tentative D call TRBD1 (6 bases). From germline, CDR1 is LNHDA and CDR2 SQIVND (reference sequence). The CDR3 contains 17 residues. Trimming cost V 5 bases and J 3 bases, with 22 bases left between them. The CDR3 nucleotides are TGTGCCAGTAGTCTGGGGATTCCCAGGGAGGGGGACACTGAAGCTTTCTTT. It specifies CASSLGIPREGDTEAFF.

The chain recombines TRBV6-1 with TRBJ1-5, with D perhaps matching TRBD1 (5 bases). The CDR3 spans 15 residues. Trimming shortened V by 2 bases and J by 2 bases, and 10 bases separated the two germline ends. Germline V gene data show CDR1 as MNHNS and CDR2 as SASEGT. In nucleotides, the CDR3 is TGTGCCAGCAGTGAAAGAAGGGGAGGCAATCAGCCCCAGCATTTT. Translation gives CASSERRGGNQPQHF.

The chain joins TRBV14 to TRBJ2-2, with D possibly being TRBD2 (6 bases). The CDR3 extends over 15 amino acids. V was cut by 2 bases and J by 5 bases, with 12 bases left in between. In germline, CDR1 is SGHDN, CDR2 FVKESK. In DNA, the CDR3 is TGTGCCAGCAGCCAATCAGTACGGGGGACCGGGGAGCTGTTTTTT. This encodes CASSQSVRGTGELFF. Full variable domain (missing parts from reference TRBV14 and TRBJ2-2): EAGVTQFPSHSVIEKGQTVTLRCDPISGHDNLYWYRRVMGKEIKFLLHFVKESKQDESGMPNNRFLAERTGGTYSTLKVQPAELEDSGVYFCASSQSVRGTGELFFGEGSRLTVL.

Points on this clone: Other DNA sequences of this sample code for an identical CDR3. V usage is TRBV29-1 and J usage is TRBJ2-6; TRBD1 might be the D (5 bases). Germline-derived CDR1 and CDR2 are SQVTM and ANQGSEA. V lost 3 bases and J lost 1, with 7 bases in between. This CDR3 spans 14 amino acids. Written as DNA, the CDR3 is TGCAGCGTTGATACAGGTTCTGGGGCCAACGTCCTGACTTTC. Its protein is CSVDTGSGANVLTF. The complete variable domain, with remaining parts taken from reference TRBV29-1 and TRBJ2-6, reads SAVISQKPSRDICQRGTSLTIQCQVDSQVTMMFWYRQQPGQSLTLIATANQGSEATYESGFVIDKFPISRPNLTFSTLTVSNMSPEDSSIYLCSVDTGSGANVLTFGAGSRLTVL.

This clone showed up just a few times. The chain joins TRBV19 to TRBJ2-3, with 10 nucleotides matching TRBD2. There are 21 residues in the CDR3. Unmatched junction bases numbered 16, after V lost 0 bases and J lost 1 base. Germline CDR1 is LNHDA and CDR2 is SQIVND (reference sequence). CDR3 protein: CASSIERPDASGSIRTDTQYF. The CDR3 DNA follows: TGTGCCAGTAGTATAGAACGTCCGGATGCTAGCGGGAGTATCCGCACAGATACGCAGTATTTT.

This rearrangement joins TRBV5-1 to TRBJ2-3, with D possibly matching TRBD2 (5 bases). Germline V gene data show CDR1 as SGHRS and CDR2 as YFSETQ. The CDR3 contains 15 residues. The V end lost 5 bases, the J end lost 2 bases, and 15 bases lay between the germline ends. Here the CDR3 reads CASRLKRPYTDTQYF. DNA for the CDR3: TGCGCCAGCAGGTTGAAGCGGCCTTACACAGATACGCAGTATTTT.

The chain links TRBV7-3 to TRBJ2-1, with 9 bases matching TRBD2. Unmatched junction bases numbered 5, after V lost 5 bases and J lost 0 bases. The germline V gene encodes CDR1 SGHTA and CDR2 FQGTGA. CDR3 length: 16 residues. The CDR3, as DNA: TGTGCCAGCAGCCGCGGGAGGGAGAGCTCCTACAATGAGCAGTTCTTC. This sequence encodes CASSRGRESSYNEQFF.

The chain has TRBV30 and TRBJ2-4; TRBD1 might be the D (6 bases). CDR3 length: 20 residues. The ends were cut back, 0 bases at V and 1 base at J, with 25 bases in the middle. Germline CDR1 is GTSNPN and CDR2 is SVGIG (reference sequence). The CDR3 coding sequence is TGTGCCTGGAGTGTACCGTTGGCAGGGGAAGGAAAGTTGGCCAAAAACATTCAGTACTTC. Its protein is CAWSVPLAGEGKLAKNIQYF.

This chain joins TRBV30 and TRBJ2-6; D possibly uses TRBD1 or TRBD2 (6 bases each). V was pared by 0 bases and J by 2 bases, with 11 bases between. Germline V gene lookup returns CDR1 GTSNPN and CDR2 SVGIG (reference sequence). The CDR3 length is 16 residues. The CDR3 DNA follows: TGTGCCTGGAGTGTCGGGGGCGGCCCTGGGGCCAACGTCCTGACTTTC. Its protein is CAWSVGGGPGANVLTF.

V usage is TRBV27 and J usage is TRBJ2-1, with 10 positions matching TRBD2. The CDR3 has 15 residues. Germline V gene data show CDR1 as MNHEY and CDR2 as SMNVEV (reference sequence). Unmatched junction bases numbered 7, after V lost 4 bases and J lost 7 bases. CDR3 loop: CASSSPGLATNEQFF. As DNA, the CDR3 is TGTGCCAGCAGTTCTCCGGGACTAGCGACAAATGAGCAGTTCTTC.

CDR3 amino acids: CASSVEGCRNSISYEQYF. As DNA, the CDR3 is TGTGCCAGCAGCGTAGAGGGTTGTCGGAACTCTATCTCCTACGAGCAGTACTTC. This chain connects TRBV9 to TRBJ2-7, with unresolved D. The CDR3 is 18 amino acids. V dropped 0 bases and J dropped 0 bases, with 19 bases sitting between them. Germline CDR1 SGDLS, CDR2 YYNGEE.

V gene TRBV27 combines with J gene TRBJ2-6; D is undetermined. Germline CDR1 reads MNHEY; CDR2 reads SMNVEV (reference sequence). The CDR3 spans 18 residues. The V end was cut by 5 bases, the J end by 0 bases, with 17 bases between. The CDR3, as DNA: TGTGCCAGCAGTATGGCGGAAATTTTCGTCTCTGGGGCCAACGTCCTGACTTTC. It yields the protein CASSMAEIFVSGANVLTF.

This chain connects TRBV7-5 to TRBJ1-1. TRBV7-5 is a known pseudogene. The CDR3 runs 16 residues. As DNA, the CDR3 is TGTGTCAGAAGCTTATCCTGGCAGGGAGGGGACACTGAAGCTTTCTTT. Translated: CVRSLSWQGGDTEAFF.

This chain links TRBV7-2 with TRBJ2-5; the match to TRBD2 covers 14 bases. The CDR3 runs to 16 residues. J lost 1 base, V lost 5 bases, and 3 bases had no gene match. Germline V gene data show CDR1 as SGHTA and CDR2 as FQGNSA. The CDR3, as DNA: TGTGCCAGCAGCGCCGGACTAGCGGGGGGCCAAGAGACCCAGTACTTC. The encoded protein is CASSAGLAGGQETQYF.

The rearrangement uses TRBV27 and TRBJ2-1; D not certain. V lost 5 bases to trimming and J lost 6 bases, with 11 bases between them. Germline CDR1 is MNHEY and CDR2 is SMNVEV (reference sequence). This CDR3 is 13 amino acids long. CDR3 region: CASSLRRSNEQFF. The CDR3 region has the DNA TGTGCCAGCAGTCTCCGTCGCAGCAATGAGCAGTTCTTC.

This clone was counted between two and nine times. This sequence joins TRBV6-1 and TRBJ2-1; D ambiguous. V lost 2 bases and J 5 bases, leaving 13 bases between the germline ends. The length of the CDR3 is 15 residues. The germline V gene has CDR1 MNHNS and CDR2 SASEGT. The CDR3 reads CASSEWSIIDNEQFF. DNA for the CDR3: TGTGCCAGCAGTGAATGGTCTATTATCGACAATGAGCAGTTCTTC.

The rearrangement links TRBV19 to TRBJ2-1, with 10 bases matching TRBD1. The CDR3 spans 15 residues. V dropped 6 bases and J dropped 8; count of bases not matched to a gene: 10. Germline-derived CDR1 and CDR2 are LNHDA and SQIVND (reference sequence). The CDR3 DNA reads TGTGCCAGTAGCGCGGGGACAGGGGAGACTCATGAGCAGTTCTTC. Translated: CASSAGTGETHEQFF.

The count of this clone is one. The gene calls are TRBV14 and TRBJ1-1, with D maybe TRBD1 (6 bases). V lost 5 bases and J lost 4, with 26 bases in between. Germline V lookup: CDR1 SGHDN, CDR2 FVKESK. CDR3 size: 18 residues. CDR3: CASSYKHQQQGSGTEAFF. CDR3 DNA: TGTGCCAGCAGCTACAAACACCAGCAACAGGGCTCGGGCACTGAAGCTTTCTTT.

The genes are TRBV6-4 and TRBJ2-1, with TRBD1 identical over 11 bases. Germline V gene sequence: CDR1 MRHNA, CDR2 SNTAGT. Losses at the gene ends were 4 bases for V and 7 bases for J; bases not matched to a gene: 9. This CDR3 spans 16 amino acids. This chain's CDR3 is CASSVYGTGGGNEQFF. The CDR3 DNA follows: TGTGCCAGCAGTGTCTACGGGACAGGGGGTGGGAATGAGCAGTTCTTC.